This T cell receptor beta chain was identified during a study of blood T cell repertoires in COVID-19. Across the study: Material from acute and convalescent COVID-19 was sourced from the United States, Italy and Spain.

Enrollment of patients from Seattle took place during active infection, with longitudinal follow-up. Original handling: Counts of nucleated cells, estimated from reference gene primer amplification, were obtained. This table comes from immunoSEQ multiplex PCR, and its TCRdb copy is limited to in-frame clones, with some not included. D and trimming come from the DNA, and the V and J calls and clone size come from that table. The top ten hold around 0.86% of the sample, which has roughly 30,000 clones, 90% to 95% seen once. Trimming at V came to 5 bases and at J to 5 bases, leaving 13 bases not matched to a gene. Germline V gene data show CDR1 as SEHNR and CDR2 as FQNEAQ (reference sequence). The CDR3 has 16 amino acids.

The material sequenced was peripheral blood. The receptor's source is a woman aged 65 to 85 with COVID-19, enrolled during active disease. The chain employs TRBV7-9 and TRBJ1-2; 8 nucleotides align to TRBD1. CDR3 DNA: TGTGCCAGCAGCCCTCCAATTAGACAGGGGATGTATGGCTACACCTTC. Its translation is CASSPPIRQGMYGYTF.